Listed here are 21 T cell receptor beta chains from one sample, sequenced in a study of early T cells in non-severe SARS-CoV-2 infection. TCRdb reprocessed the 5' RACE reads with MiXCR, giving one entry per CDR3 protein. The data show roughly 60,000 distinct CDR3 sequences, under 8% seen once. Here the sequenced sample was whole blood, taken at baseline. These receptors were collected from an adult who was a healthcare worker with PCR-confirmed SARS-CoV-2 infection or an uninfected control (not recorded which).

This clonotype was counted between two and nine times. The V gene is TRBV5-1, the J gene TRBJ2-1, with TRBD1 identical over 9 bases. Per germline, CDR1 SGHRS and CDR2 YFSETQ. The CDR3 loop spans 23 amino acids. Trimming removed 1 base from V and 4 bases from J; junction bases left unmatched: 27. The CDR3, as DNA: TGCGCCAGCAGCTTGACCCCGGTCCAGCTTGACAGTGTTCGGGACAGGGTTTACAATGAGCAGTTCTTC. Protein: CASSLTPVQLDSVRDRVYNEQFF.

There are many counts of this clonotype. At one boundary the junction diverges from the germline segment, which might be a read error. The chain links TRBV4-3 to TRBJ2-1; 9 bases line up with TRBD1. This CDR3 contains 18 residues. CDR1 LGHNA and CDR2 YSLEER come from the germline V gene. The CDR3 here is CASSEDPPPGQGRNEQFF. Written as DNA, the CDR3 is TGCGCCAGCAGCGAAGACCCTCCCCCGGGACAGGGTCGAAATGAGCAGTTCTTC.

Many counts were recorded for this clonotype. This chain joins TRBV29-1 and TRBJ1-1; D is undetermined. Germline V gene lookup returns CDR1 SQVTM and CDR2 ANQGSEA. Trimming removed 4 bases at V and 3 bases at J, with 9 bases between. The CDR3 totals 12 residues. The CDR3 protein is CSVVSSYTEAFF. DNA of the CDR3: TGCAGCGTTGTATCCAGCTACACTGAAGCTTTCTTT. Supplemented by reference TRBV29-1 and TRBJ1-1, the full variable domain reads SAVISQKPSRDICQRGTSLTIQCQVDSQVTMMFWYRQQPGQSLTLIATANQGSEATYESGFVIDKFPISRPNLTFSTLTVSNMSPEDSSIYLCSVVSSYTEAFFGQGTRLTVV.

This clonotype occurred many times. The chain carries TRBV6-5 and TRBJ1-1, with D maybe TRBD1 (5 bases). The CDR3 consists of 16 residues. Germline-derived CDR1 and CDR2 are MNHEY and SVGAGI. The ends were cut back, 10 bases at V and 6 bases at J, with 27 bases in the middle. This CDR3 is CATHEASGPRGPEAFF. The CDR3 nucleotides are TGTGCCACGCACGAAGCCTCAGGGCCCCGAGGTCCTGAAGCTTTCTTT.

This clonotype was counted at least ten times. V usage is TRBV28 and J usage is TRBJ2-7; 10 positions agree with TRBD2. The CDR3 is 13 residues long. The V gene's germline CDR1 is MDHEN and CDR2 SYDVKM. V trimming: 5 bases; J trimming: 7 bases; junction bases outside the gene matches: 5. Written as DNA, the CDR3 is TGTGCCAGCAGTCCTAGCGGGGGTAAGGAGCAGTACTTC. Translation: CASSPSGGKEQYF.

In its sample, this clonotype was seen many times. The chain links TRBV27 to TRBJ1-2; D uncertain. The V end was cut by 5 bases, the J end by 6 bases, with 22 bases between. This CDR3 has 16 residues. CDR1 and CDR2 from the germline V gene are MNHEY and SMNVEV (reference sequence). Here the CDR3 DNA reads TGTGCCAGCAGTACCCGAGATTCGCCCCCTGAACATGGCTACACCTTC. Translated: CASSTRDSPPEHGYTF.

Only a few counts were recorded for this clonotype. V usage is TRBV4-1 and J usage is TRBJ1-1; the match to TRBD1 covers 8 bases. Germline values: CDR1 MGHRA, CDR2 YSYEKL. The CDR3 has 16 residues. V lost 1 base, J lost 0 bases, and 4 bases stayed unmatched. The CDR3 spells CASSQGTGHMNTEAFF. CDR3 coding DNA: TGCGCCAGCAGCCAAGGGACAGGGCACATGAACACTGAAGCTTTCTTT.

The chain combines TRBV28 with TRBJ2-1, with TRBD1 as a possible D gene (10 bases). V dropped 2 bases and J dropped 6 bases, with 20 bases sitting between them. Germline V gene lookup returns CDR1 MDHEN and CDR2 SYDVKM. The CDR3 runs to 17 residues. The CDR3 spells CASSLLAGQGPVNEQFF. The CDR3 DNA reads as TGTGCCAGCAGTTTACTAGCGGGACAGGGGCCGGTCAATGAGCAGTTCTTC.

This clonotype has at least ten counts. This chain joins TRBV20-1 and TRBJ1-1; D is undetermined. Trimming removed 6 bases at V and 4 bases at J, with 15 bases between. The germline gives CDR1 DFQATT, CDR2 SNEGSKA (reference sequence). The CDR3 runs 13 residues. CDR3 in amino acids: CSAHGDVVTEAFF. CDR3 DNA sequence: TGCAGTGCCCACGGGGATGTGGTCACTGAAGCTTTCTTT.

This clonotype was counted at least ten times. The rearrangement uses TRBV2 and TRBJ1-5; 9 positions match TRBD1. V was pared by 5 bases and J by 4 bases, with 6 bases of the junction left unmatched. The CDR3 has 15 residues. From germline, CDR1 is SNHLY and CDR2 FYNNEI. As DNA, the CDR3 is TGTGCCAGCAGTCCGGGACAGGGTTTAAATCAGCCCCAGCATTTT. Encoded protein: CASSPGQGLNQPQHF.

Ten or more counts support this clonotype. CDR3 sequence: CSARAPGLAPSSPYEQYF. CDR3 DNA: TGCAGTGCTAGAGCCCCCGGACTAGCACCGTCCTCACCCTACGAGCAGTACTTC. V and J are TRBV20-1 and TRBJ2-7; 8 bases line up with TRBD2. CDR1 is DFQATT and CDR2 is SNEGSKA in the germline V gene (reference sequence). There are 18 residues in the CDR3. With V trimmed by 1 base and J by 2 bases, 16 bases remained unmatched.

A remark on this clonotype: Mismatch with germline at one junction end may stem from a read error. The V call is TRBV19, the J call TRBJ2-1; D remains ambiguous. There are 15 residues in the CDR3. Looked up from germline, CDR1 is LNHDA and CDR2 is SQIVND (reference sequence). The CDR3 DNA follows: TGTGCCAGTACGCCCGGTAGCCTCTCCTACAATGAGCAGCTCTTC. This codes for CASTPGSLSYNEQLF.

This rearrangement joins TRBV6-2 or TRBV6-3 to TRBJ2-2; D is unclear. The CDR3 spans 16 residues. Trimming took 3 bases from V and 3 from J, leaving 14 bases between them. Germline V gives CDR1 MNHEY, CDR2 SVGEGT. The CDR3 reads CASSYGWQAYTGELFF. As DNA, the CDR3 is TGTGCCAGCAGTTATGGGTGGCAGGCCTACACCGGGGAGCTGTTTTTT.

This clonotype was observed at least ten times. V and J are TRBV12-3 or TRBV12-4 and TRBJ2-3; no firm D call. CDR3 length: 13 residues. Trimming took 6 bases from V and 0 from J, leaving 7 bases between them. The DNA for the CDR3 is TGTGCCAGCAGACGATCTAGCACAGATACGCAGTATTTT. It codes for CASRRSSTDTQYF.

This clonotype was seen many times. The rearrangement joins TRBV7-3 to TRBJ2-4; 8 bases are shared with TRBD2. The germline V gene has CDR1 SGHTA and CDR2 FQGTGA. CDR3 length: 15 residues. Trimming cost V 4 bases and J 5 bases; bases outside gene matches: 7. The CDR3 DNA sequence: TGTGCCAGCAGCTCCCAGCGGGGGCGGGAAAACATTCAGTACTTC. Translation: CASSSQRGRENIQYF.

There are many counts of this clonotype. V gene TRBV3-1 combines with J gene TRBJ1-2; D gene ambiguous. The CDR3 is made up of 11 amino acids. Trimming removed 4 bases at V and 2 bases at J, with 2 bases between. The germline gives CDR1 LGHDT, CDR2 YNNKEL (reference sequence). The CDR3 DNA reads TGTGCCAGCAGCCGAAACTATGGCTACACCTTC. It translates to CASSRNYGYTF.

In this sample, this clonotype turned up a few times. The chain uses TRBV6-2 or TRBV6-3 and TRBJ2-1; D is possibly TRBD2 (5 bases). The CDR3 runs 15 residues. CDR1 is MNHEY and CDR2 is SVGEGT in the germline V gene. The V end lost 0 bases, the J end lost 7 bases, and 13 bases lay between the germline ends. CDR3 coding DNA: TGTGCCAGCAGTTACTCTGCAGGAGGAGTTAATGAGCAGTTCTTC. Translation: CASSYSAGGVNEQFF.

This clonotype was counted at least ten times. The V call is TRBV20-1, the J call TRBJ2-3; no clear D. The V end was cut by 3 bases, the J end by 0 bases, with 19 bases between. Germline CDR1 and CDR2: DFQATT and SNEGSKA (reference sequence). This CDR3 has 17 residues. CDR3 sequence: CSASSAGLAVSTDTQYF. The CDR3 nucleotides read TGCAGTGCTAGTTCGGCTGGGCTGGCAGTGAGCACAGATACGCAGTATTTT.

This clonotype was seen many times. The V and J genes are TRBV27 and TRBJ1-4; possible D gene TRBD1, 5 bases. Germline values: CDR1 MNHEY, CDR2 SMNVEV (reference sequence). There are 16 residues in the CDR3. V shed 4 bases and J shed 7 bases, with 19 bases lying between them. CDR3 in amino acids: CASSYADTTSGEKLFF. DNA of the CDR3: TGTGCCAGCAGTTACGCGGACACCACGAGTGGTGAAAAACTGTTTTTT.

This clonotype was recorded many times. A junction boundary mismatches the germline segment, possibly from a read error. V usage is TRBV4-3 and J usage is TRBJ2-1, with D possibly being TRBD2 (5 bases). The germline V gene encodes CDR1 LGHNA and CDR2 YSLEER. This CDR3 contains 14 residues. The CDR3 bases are TGTGCCAGCAGCTTAGAGGGCTCCTACAATGAGCAGTTCTTC. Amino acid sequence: CASSLEGSYNEQFF.

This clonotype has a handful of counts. The CDR3 DNA reads TGCAGCGTTGACTCGCAGGTTAACTATGGCTACACCTTC. It is translated as CSVDSQVNYGYTF. The chain is built from TRBV29-1 and TRBJ1-2; the D is unclear. The germline V and J ends were trimmed by 3 bases and 1 base, with 9 bases remaining between them. Per germline, CDR1 SQVTM and CDR2 ANQGSEA. This CDR3 comprises 13 residues.